This record concerns one T cell receptor beta chain sequence. This record comes from a study of blood T cell repertoires in COVID-19. The authors' processing: Estimates of nucleated cell counts were drawn from the amplification of reference gene primers. Method: immunoSEQ multiplex PCR; TCRdb's copy keeps in-frame clones and lacks some. V, J and clone size reflect that table, while D and trimming were determined from the DNA. This sample has some 240,000 clones, with 82% found just once. The receptor was derived from a woman aged 60-70 years with active or convalescent COVID-19. The sequenced material came from peripheral blood.

Here the CDR3 reads CASSFLAGQLPYEQYF. CDR3 DNA sequence: TGCGCCAGCAGCTTTCTCGCGGGACAGCTTCCCTACGAGCAGTACTTC. The chain uses TRBV5-1 and TRBJ2-7, with D possibly TRBD1 on 7 matching bases. Trimming took off 2 bases at V and 2 bases at J, with 17 bases between the two ends. Germline CDR1 SGHRS, CDR2 YFSETQ. The CDR3 sequence is 16 residues long.